These T cell receptor beta chains were read from a single sample in a study of blood T cell repertoires in COVID-19. TCRdb's copy holds only in-frame clones and misses some; the assay was immunoSEQ multiplex PCR. The data hold approximately 200,000 clones, with 70% to 90% observed a single time. Sequences were obtained from peripheral blood. These receptor sequences come from a man aged 35-49 years with acute or convalescent COVID-19. CDR3s include the opening cysteine and the closing phenylalanine or tryptophan. Each record gives: V gene, clone size, J gene, D gene, CDR3 protein, CDR3 DNA. The D gene is left open where the match is weak. Size is omitted from some rows. Given values are once, few, many or a class for expanded clones.

TRBV3-1/TRBV3-2,once,TRBJ1-2,TRBD1,CASSYRDSYYGYTF,TGTGCCAGCAGCTACCGGGACAGTTACTATGGCTACACCTTC
TRBV9,NA,TRBJ1-4,NA,CASSVGQVATNEKLFF,TGTGCCAGCAGCGTAGGACAGGTTGCAACTAATGAAAAACTGTTTTTT
TRBV6-5,NA,TRBJ1-2,NA,CASSYRESGTYGYTF,TGTGCCAGCAGTTACAGGGAGTCAGGTACCTATGGCTACACCTTC
TRBV13,NA,TRBJ2-5,TRBD1,CASSSPDRRTQYF,TGTGCCAGCAGCTCCCCGGACAGGCGGACCCAGTACTTC
TRBV4-1,NA,TRBJ1-6,NA,CASSPPGGLSNSPLHF,TGCGCCAGCAGCCCCCCCGGGGGACTGAGTAATTCACCCCTCCACTTT
TRBV5-1,NA,TRBJ2-1,NA,CASSESFDEQFF,TGCGCCAGCAGCGAGTCTTTCGATGAGCAGTTCTTC
TRBV20-1,NA,TRBJ2-5,TRBD1,CSASGTGSLETQYF,TGCAGTGCTAGTGGGACAGGGTCTTTGGAGACCCAGTACTTC
TRBV9,few,TRBJ1-6,NA,CASSVEPLYSPLHF,TGTGCCAGCAGCGTAGAGCCTCTTTATTCACCCCTCCACTTT
TRBV6-6,NA,TRBJ1-1,NA,CASSRGQIEAFF,TGTGCCAGCAGCCGAGGACAGATTGAAGCTTTCTTT
TRBV5-5,NA,TRBJ2-1,NA,CASSNRTLGADHEQFF,TGTGCCAGCAGCAATCGGACCCTGGGGGCCGACCATGAGCAGTTCTTC
TRBV30,NA,TRBJ2-5,TRBD2,CAWSVGGSGGETQYF,TGTGCCTGGAGTGTAGGGGGGAGCGGGGGAGAGACCCAGTACTTC
TRBV30,NA,TRBJ2-7,NA,CAWGEGPYEQYF,TGTGCCTGGGGCGAGGGCCCCTACGAGCAGTACTTC
TRBV2,NA,TRBJ2-3,TRBD2,CATAGTSLADTQYF,TGTGCCACCGCCGGGACTAGTTTGGCAGATACGCAGTATTTT
TRBV5-1,NA,TRBJ2-1,TRBD2,CASSLAGGNNEQFF,TGCGCCAGCAGCTTGGCGGGGGGGAACAATGAGCAGTTCTTC
TRBV18,NA,TRBJ2-7,TRBD1,CASSLGQDYEQYF,TGTGCCAGCTCTCTCGGACAGGATTACGAGCAGTACTTC
TRBV5-8,NA,TRBJ1-6,NA,CASSLRRNSPLHF,TGTGCCAGCAGCTTGCGCAGGAATTCACCCCTCCACTTT
TRBV7-9,NA,TRBJ1-2,NA,CASSLNRQNYTF,TGTGCCAGCAGCTTAAACCGCCAGAACTACACCTTC
TRBV5-8,NA,TRBJ1-5,NA,CASSQDGLRQPQHF,TGTGCCAGCAGCCAGGATGGATTACGACAGCCCCAGCATTTT
TRBV5-4,NA,TRBJ1-5,NA,CASSPDEARADQPQHF,TGTGCCAGCAGCCCGGACGAGGCGAGGGCGGATCAGCCCCAGCATTTT
TRBV12-3/TRBV12-4,NA,TRBJ2-1,NA,CASSLGSYNEQFF,TGTGCCAGCAGTTTAGGGAGCTACAATGAGCAGTTCTTC
TRBV5-8,NA,TRBJ1-1,NA,CASSLGQMNTEAFF,TGTGCCAGCAGCTTAGGACAGATGAACACTGAAGCTTTCTTT
TRBV11-2,NA,TRBJ1-3,NA,CASSFGPTGDTIYF,TGTGCCAGCAGCTTCGGGCCCACGGGGGACACCATATATTTT
TRBV5-1,NA,TRBJ1-6,TRBD1,CASSTTGPNNSPLHF,TGCGCCAGCAGCACGACAGGGCCAAATAATTCACCCCTCCACTTT
TRBV3-1/TRBV3-2,few,TRBJ2-3,TRBD2,CASSQDTPGTSGADTQYF,TGTGCCAGCAGCCAAGACACTCCCGGGACTAGCGGTGCAGATACGCAGTATTTT